This T cell receptor beta chain was documented in a study of CD8 T cells in ankylosing spondylitis. Study-level points and caveats: Enrichment of disease-linked clones was reportedly significant in matched ankylosing spondylitis synovial fluid.

Trimming took 1 base from V and 7 from J; bases not matched to a gene: 0. This CDR3 region has 13 residues. Germline V gives CDR1 LGHNA, CDR2 YSLEER. This clonotype appeared many times. Antigen specificity is unknown. Using quantitative 5'-RACE with molecular barcodes, the authors made TCR beta libraries. TCRdb re-called the 5' RACE reads through MiXCR, storing one row per CDR3 protein. The profile shows 150,000 to 200,000 distinct CDR3 sequences, roughly 20% of them singletons. Sequenced: blood, either unsorted or a sorted T cell fraction (not recorded which). This TCR came from a male donor aged 5 to 30 with ankylosing spondylitis or in good health (not recorded which). The V and J genes are TRBV4-3 and TRBJ2-7; 11 nucleotides agree with TRBD2. CDR3 sequence (DNA): TGCGCCAGCAGCCAAGGACTAGCGGGAGAGCAGTACTTC. It yields the protein CASSQGLAGEQYF.